The source of this T cell receptor beta chain is a study of cytomegalovirus exposure and HLA in healthy donors. Notes on the study in general: It was in a later analysis that TCR association rates were seen to vary by HLA locus, highest for DRB1 and lowest for HLA-C. Beyond CMV serostatus, there was no information to go on about immune exposure. A list of 164 TCR beta chains associated with cytomegalovirus was given. There were a few CMV-associated chains whose specificity for CMV antigens was confirmed in vitro.

The germline V gene has CDR1 MDHEN and CDR2 SYDVKM. V lost 3 bases, J lost 7 bases, and 13 bases lay in between. This CDR3 region has 13 residues. The PCR used 60 Vbeta and 13 Jbeta primers. Method: immunoSEQ multiplex PCR; TCRdb's copy keeps in-frame clones and lacks some. The sample holds about 100,000 clones; roughly 80% are singletons and the top ten take 7.1%. With regard to this clone: Its matching antigen is unknown.

The sequenced material came from PBMCs. The chain carries TRBV28 and TRBJ2-7; D is uncertain. The sequence came from a man between 35 and 55 years old in good health and CMV-seropositive. The CDR3 DNA reads TGTGCCAGCAGTTTCCCCGGTTTTAGTGAGCAGTACTTC. As protein: CASSFPGFSEQYF. Supplemented by reference TRBV28 and TRBJ2-7, the full variable domain reads DVKVTQSSRYLVKRTGEKVFLECVQDMDHENMFWYRQDPGLGLRLIYFSYDVKMKEKGDIPEGYSVSREKKERFSLILESASTNQTSMYLCASSFPGFSEQYFGPGTRLTVT.